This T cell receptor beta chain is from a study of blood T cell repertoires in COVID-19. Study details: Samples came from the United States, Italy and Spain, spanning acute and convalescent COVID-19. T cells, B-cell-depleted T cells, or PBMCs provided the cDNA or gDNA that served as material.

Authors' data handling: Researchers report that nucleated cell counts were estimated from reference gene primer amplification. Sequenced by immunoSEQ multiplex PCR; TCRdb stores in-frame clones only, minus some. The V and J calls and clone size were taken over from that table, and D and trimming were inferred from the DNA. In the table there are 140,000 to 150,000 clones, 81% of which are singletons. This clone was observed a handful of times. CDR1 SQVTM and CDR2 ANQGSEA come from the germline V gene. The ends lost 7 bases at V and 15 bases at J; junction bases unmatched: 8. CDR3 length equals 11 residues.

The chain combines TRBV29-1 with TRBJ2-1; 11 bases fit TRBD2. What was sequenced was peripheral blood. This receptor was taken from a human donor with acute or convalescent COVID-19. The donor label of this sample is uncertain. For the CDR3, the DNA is TGCAGCGATGGACTAGCGGGCCCGTCGTTCTTC. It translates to CSDGLAGPSFF.